This TCR beta chain was documented in a study of OX40 agonist ivuxolimab in advanced cancers. Study-wide context: Ivuxolimab, an antibody that agonizes OX40 (CD134), was administered to the patients. Dose-escalation patients suffered from hepatocellular carcinoma, melanoma, renal cell or head and neck cancer. Prior anti-PD-1, anti-PD-L1 or anti-CTLA-4 therapy did not bar entry, and around 39% had some.

General observations from the study: Both CD4+ and CD8+ T cell populations in blood had undergone clonal expansion by week 6 at 0.1 to 3.0 mg/kg.

Germline V gene lookup returns CDR1 MNHEY and CDR2 SVGAGI. The CDR3 extends over 14 amino acids. Trimming cost V 7 bases and J 10 bases, with 20 bases left between them. Profiling relied on immunoSEQ multiplex PCR, and the TCRdb table lists in-frame clones only, not all of them. This sample has some 58,000 clones, with about 85% found just once. Regarding this clone: The target antigen is unknown.

This receptor was taken from an adult with an advanced solid tumor such as melanoma, head and neck, liver or kidney cancer. The gene calls are TRBV6-5 and TRBJ1-3; D is unresolved. The specimen was CD4+ or CD8+ T cells sorted from blood, collected in a trial of the OX40 agonist ivuxolimab. The CDR3 nucleotides are TGTGCCAGCACACCCGGGAACTCGGGAGGGACCATATATTTT. Translating gives CASTPGNSGGTIYF.